The clone carrying this TCR beta chain has at least ten counts. The TCR beta CDR3 regions underwent amplification using RNA transcripts as the source. The primer set for the first-round RT-PCR of the TCR CDR3 was HTBI. TCRdb re-derived calls from the multiplex PCR reads in MiXCR, one entry per CDR3 protein. Here the sample spans about 740,000 distinct CDR3 sequences, 11% to 15% being singletons. This specimen belongs to a study of T cells in Graves' hyperthyroidism and ophthalmopathy. The CDR3 is made up of 17 amino acids. Unmatched junction bases numbered 10, after V lost 3 bases and J lost 2 bases. This receptor was identified in a woman aged 18-35 years with Graves' hyperthyroidism. The sequencing input was blood. This chain links TRBV12-3 or TRBV12-4 with TRBJ2-3, with 8 bases identical to TRBD2. CDR3 DNA: TGTGCCAGCAGTTTGATTGGGCGGGAGGATCCCACAGATACGCAGTATTTT. It is translated as CASSLIGREDPTDTQYF.